These T cell receptor beta chains were read from a single sample in a study of identical twins. TCRdb fed the 5' RACE reads into MiXCR, producing one record per CDR3 protein. The repertoire consists of some 500,000 distinct CDR3 sequences, with 14% occurring once and the leading ten covering more than 0.8%. This same sample was also taken into another study, of yellow fever vaccine responses in identical twins.

Sequencing was performed on CD4+ T cells sorted from blood. The receptors stem from a woman aged 18 to 35 in good health. The CDR3 runs from the conserved cysteine through the conserved F or W. The D gene is left open where the match is weak. Clone size is not always given. Where it is, it says once, few, many or a class for expanded clones.

j_gene	d_gene	abundance	v_gene	CDR3nt	CDR3aa
TRBJ1-1	TRBD1	many	TRBV5-1	TGCGCCAGCAGCCGGGGGACAGGGACCATGAACACTGAAGCTTTCTTT	CASSRGTGTMNTEAFF
TRBJ2-5	.	.	TRBV6-2/TRBV6-3	TGTGCCAGCAGTTACAGAGCACCCCGGGAGAAAGAGACCCAGTACTTC	CASSYRAPREKETQYF
TRBJ2-7	TRBD2	.	TRBV15	TGTGCCACCAGCAGAGATCGAAATAGCGGGAGAGTCTACGAGCAGTACTTC	CATSRDRNSGRVYEQYF
TRBJ2-5	.	.	TRBV7-8	TGTGCCAGCATCGATTTACCGCGTCAAGAGACCCAGTACTTC	CASIDLPRQETQYF
TRBJ2-7	.	many	TRBV2	TGTGCCAGCAGGGGGGGACAGCCTCCCTACGAGCAGTACTTC	CASRGGQPPYEQYF
TRBJ1-6	TRBD1	many	TRBV7-9	TGTGCCAGCAGCTTAGCAGACAGGGAATATTCACCCCTCCACTTT	CASSLADREYSPLHF
TRBJ2-7	TRBD2	once	TRBV29-1	TGCAGCGTTATAAGGCTAGCGGGAGGTGAGCAGTACTTC	CSVIRLAGGEQYF
TRBJ2-5	TRBD2	.	TRBV5-6	TGTGCCAGCAGCAAGACTAGCGGGGGGGAGACCCAGTACTTC	CASSKTSGGETQYF
TRBJ2-5	.	many	TRBV25-1	TGTGCCAGCAGTGAAGCCAGGGTGGCAGAGACCCAGTACTTC	CASSEARVAETQYF
TRBJ2-7	TRBD2	few	TRBV5-1	TGCGCCAGCAGCATCTCGGGGGGGCCCGGCGAGCAGTACTTC	CASSISGGPGEQYF
TRBJ2-7	TRBD2	few	TRBV4-1	TGCGCCAGCAGCCAAGTGCGGGAGGGCTACGAGCAGTACTTC	CASSQVREGYEQYF
TRBJ2-5	TRBD2	few	TRBV5-1	TGCGCCAGCAGCGGCGAGCGGGGTGAAGAGACCCAGTACTTC	CASSGERGEETQYF
TRBJ2-3	.	many	TRBV3-1	TGTGCCAGCAGCCAACTAGGGGATACGCAGTATTTT	CASSQLGDTQYF
TRBJ2-1	.	.	TRBV4-2	TGTGCCAGCAGCCAGGGGCCAGGGGTAGGAGGGAGCCATGAGCAGTTCTTC	CASSQGPGVGGSHEQFF
TRBJ2-3	TRBD2	.	TRBV4-1	TGCGCCAGCAGCGCAACTAGCGGGAGAAATACGCAGTATTTT	CASSATSGRNTQYF
TRBJ2-5	.	few	TRBV2	TGTGCCAGCAGTGCGGGCGTATGGGAGACCCAGTACTTC	CASSAGVWETQYF
TRBJ1-4	TRBD1	.	TRBV12-3/TRBV12-4	TGTGCCAGCAGGTTAGGGGGCACGGCTAATGAAAAACTGTTTTTT	CASRLGGTANEKLFF
TRBJ2-5	.	.	TRBV20-1	TGCAGTTCCCCCCTAGGAGGGTCCCAGTACTTC	CSSPLGGSQYF
TRBJ2-1	TRBD2	.	TRBV20-1	TGCAGTGCTAGAAAAGCGGGAGTGCCTGAGCAGTTCTTC	CSARKAGVPEQFF
TRBJ2-1	.	.	TRBV6-2/TRBV6-3	TGTGCCAGCAGTCCCGAATTAGGCTCCTACAATGAGCAGTTCTTC	CASSPELGSYNEQFF
TRBJ2-3	.	.	TRBV7-2	TGTGCCAGCAGCTCGGACAGTAGCACAGATACGCAGTATTTT	CASSSDSSTDTQYF
TRBJ2-2	.	many	TRBV12-3/TRBV12-4	TGTGCCAGCAGTTTAGGGGCTGGGGAGCTGTTTTTT	CASSLGAGELFF
TRBJ2-1	TRBD1	.	TRBV14	TGTGCCAGCAGGTCGACAGGGGGCAAAGGCTACAATGAGCAGTTCTTC	CASRSTGGKGYNEQFF
TRBJ1-5	.	many	TRBV11-2	TGTGCCAGCAGCTTGGTCGAGAATCAGCCCCAGCATTTT	CASSLVENQPQHF
TRBJ2-1	.	.	TRBV2	TGTGCCAGCAGTGCCAGCGCCCTAAAAAAGGGCTACAATGAGCAGTTCTTC	CASSASALKKGYNEQFF
TRBJ2-7	.	.	TRBV7-2	TGTGCCAGCAGCTTAACTAGCTTCTACGAGCAGTACTTC	CASSLTSFYEQYF
TRBJ2-3	.	.	TRBV7-3	TGTGCCAGCAGCGCCGGGACGGCCACAGATACGCAGTATTTT	CASSAGTATDTQYF
TRBJ1-2	TRBD1	.	TRBV7-9	TGTGCCAGCATCAGACAGGGGGAAGATGGAAACTATGGCTACACCTTC	CASIRQGEDGNYGYTF
TRBJ2-7	TRBD2	few	TRBV7-8	TGTGCCAGCAGCTTAGGGTTTTGGCGGGAGAGCAGCGCCGAGCAGTACTTC	CASSLGFWRESSAEQYF
TRBJ2-5	.	.	TRBV5-1	TGCGCCAGCAGCGTGGAATGGCGGGCTGGGCTAGAGACCCAGTACTTC	CASSVEWRAGLETQYF
TRBJ2-3	TRBD2	.	TRBV4-3	TGCGCCAGCAGCCAAGGGGAGGGTTTTAGCACAGATACGCAGTATTTT	CASSQGEGFSTDTQYF